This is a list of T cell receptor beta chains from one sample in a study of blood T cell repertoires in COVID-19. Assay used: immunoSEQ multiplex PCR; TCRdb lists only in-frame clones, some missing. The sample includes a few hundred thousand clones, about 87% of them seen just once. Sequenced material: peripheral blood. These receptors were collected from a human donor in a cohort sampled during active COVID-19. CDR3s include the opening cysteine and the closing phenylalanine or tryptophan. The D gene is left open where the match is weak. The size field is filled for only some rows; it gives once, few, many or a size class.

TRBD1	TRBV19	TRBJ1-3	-	TGTGCCAGTAGGTGGACAGGGGGCTCTGGAAACACCATATATTTT	CASRWTGGSGNTIYF
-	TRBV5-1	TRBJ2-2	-	TGCGCCAGCAGGGACTCGGCCCTCCCGGGCGGCGGGGAGCTGTTTTTT	CASRDSALPGGGELFF
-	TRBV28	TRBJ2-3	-	TGTGCCAGCACCGAGAGAGGGGGGGCTCGGAATACGCAGTATTTT	CASTERGGARNTQYF
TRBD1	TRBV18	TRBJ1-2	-	TGTGCCAGCTCACTAGGACAGGGCGGAGACTATGGCTACACCTTC	CASSLGQGGDYGYTF
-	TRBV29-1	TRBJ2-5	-	TGCAGCGTTGGTGTCGGGAGCATGGAGACCCAGTACTTC	CSVGVGSMETQYF
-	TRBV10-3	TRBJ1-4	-	TGTGCCATCAGTGAAAGGAGCGATGAAAAACTGTTTTTT	CAISERSDEKLFF
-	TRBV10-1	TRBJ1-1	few	TGCGCCAGCAGTCCTCTGGGGGGTAGGAACACTGAAGCTTTCTTT	CASSPLGGRNTEAFF
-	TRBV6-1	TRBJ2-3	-	TGTGCCAGCAGTGAGGGGCACAGGGTTTACACAGATACGCAGTATTTT	CASSEGHRVYTDTQYF
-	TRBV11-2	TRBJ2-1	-	TGTGCCAGCAGCCTCAAGGGTGGGGGCGCGTACAATGAGCAGTTCTTC	CASSLKGGGAYNEQFF
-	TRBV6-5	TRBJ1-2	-	TGTGCCAGCAGTTACGGCGCCGGGAAATATGGCTACACCTTC	CASSYGAGKYGYTF
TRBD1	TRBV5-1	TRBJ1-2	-	TGCGCCAGCAGCCCCCGGACAGGGGGCTCAGGCTACACCTTC	CASSPRTGGSGYTF
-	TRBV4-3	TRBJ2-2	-	TGCGCCAGCAGCCAAGAGGTGACGGCAGGGGTAGGAAACACCGGGGAGCTGTTTTTT	CASSQEVTAGVGNTGELFF
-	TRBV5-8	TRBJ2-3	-	TGTGCCAGCAGCTTGGGGGGGCACACAGATACGCAGTATTTT	CASSLGGHTDTQYF
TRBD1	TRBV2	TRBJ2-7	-	TGTGCCAGCAGGGGACAGGGGTTGGGCGAGCAGTACTTC	CASRGQGLGEQYF
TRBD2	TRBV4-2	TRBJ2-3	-	TGTGCCAGCAGCCAAGATTTAGGGACTAGCGGCACAGATACGCAGTATTTT	CASSQDLGTSGTDTQYF
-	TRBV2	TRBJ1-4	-	TGTGCCAGCAGTGCACAGGGCTCGCCTAATGAAAAACTGTTTTTT	CASSAQGSPNEKLFF
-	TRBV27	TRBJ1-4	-	TGTGCCAGCAGTTCACAGGTCTTGGCGAAACTGTTTTTT	CASSSQVLAKLFF
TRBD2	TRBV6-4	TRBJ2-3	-	TGTGCCAGCAGTCGATTAGCGGGAGTAGGAGATACGCAGTATTTT	CASSRLAGVGDTQYF
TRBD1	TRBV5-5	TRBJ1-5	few	TGTGCCAGCAGCTTGGGAGTACAGGGGGCGGGCAATCAGCCCCAGCATTTT	CASSLGVQGAGNQPQHF
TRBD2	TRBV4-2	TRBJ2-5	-	TGTGCCAGCAGCCCAGGGAGGACTAGCGGGGGGGCCGCAGAGACCCAGTACTTC	CASSPGRTSGGAAETQYF
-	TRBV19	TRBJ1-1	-	TGTGCCAGTAAGGGGGGGATCGCTCATGGTAACACTGAAGCTTTCTTT	CASKGGIAHGNTEAFF
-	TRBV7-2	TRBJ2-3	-	TGTGCCAGCAGCTTGGCCGGGACTCCTACGCAGTATTTT	CASSLAGTPTQYF
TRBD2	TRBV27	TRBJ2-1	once	TGTGCCAGCAGTTTAGAACGGGGACTAGCGGGAGTCAATGAGCAGTTCTTC	CASSLERGLAGVNEQFF
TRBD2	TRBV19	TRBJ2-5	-	TGTGCCAGTAGTATAGATCGCGGGAGCGGGGAGACCCAGTACTTC	CASSIDRGSGETQYF
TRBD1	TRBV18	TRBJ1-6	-	TGTGCCAGCTCACCGAACCCCGGGACAGAGAGCTCCTATAATTCACCCCTCCACTTT	CASSPNPGTESSYNSPLHF
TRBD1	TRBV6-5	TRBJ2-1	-	TGTGCCAGCAGGGGGACAGGGGGCCGCAATGAGCAGTTCTTC	CASRGTGGRNEQFF
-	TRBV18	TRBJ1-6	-	TGTGCCAGCTCACCACCGTCAAGGGGGTCACCCCTCCACTTT	CASSPPSRGSPLHF
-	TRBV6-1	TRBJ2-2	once	TGTGCCAGCAGTGAACCCCCTACCGGGGAGCTGTTTTTT	CASSEPPTGELFF
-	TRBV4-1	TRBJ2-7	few	TGCGCCAGCAGCCAACACGGCTACGAGCAGTACTTC	CASSQHGYEQYF
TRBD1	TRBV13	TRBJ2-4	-	TGTGCCAGCAGCTTAGCGCAGCGGCGACAGGGGAGGGCCAAAAACATTCAGTACTTC	CASSLAQRRQGRAKNIQYF
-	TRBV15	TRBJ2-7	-	TGTGCCACCAGCAGAGAGGGCGACGGGACTCCCTACGAGCAGTACTTC	CATSREGDGTPYEQYF
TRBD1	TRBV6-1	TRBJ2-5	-	TGTGCCAGCAGTGAAGGCTGGGACAGGGTTTCTGAGACCCAGTACTTC	CASSEGWDRVSETQYF
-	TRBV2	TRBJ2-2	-	TGTGCCAGCAGGTTATCAGGGGTTGGCGGGGAGCTGTTTTTT	CASRLSGVGGELFF
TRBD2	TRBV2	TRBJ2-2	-	TGTGCCAGCAGTCCTTCTAGCGGGAGTTCCACCGGGGAGCTGTTTTTT	CASSPSSGSSTGELFF
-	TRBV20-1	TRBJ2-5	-	TGCAGTGCTAGTAAAGGGCCCAGGGCAGCAGAGACCCAGTACTTC	CSASKGPRAAETQYF
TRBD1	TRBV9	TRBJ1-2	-	TGTGCCAGCAGCGAGGGACAGATATTCTATGGCTACACCTTC	CASSEGQIFYGYTF
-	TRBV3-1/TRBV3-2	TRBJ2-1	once	TGTGCCAGCAGCCAGGAGATTATTTTGGGTCCCAATGAGCAGTTCTTC	CASSQEIILGPNEQFF
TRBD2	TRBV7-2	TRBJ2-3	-	TGTGCCAGCAGCTTAGGAGCGGGGGGAACCACAGATACGCAGTATTTT	CASSLGAGGTTDTQYF
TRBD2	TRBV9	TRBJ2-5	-	TGTGCCAGCAGCGGATCTAGCGGGAGAGTTTGGGAGACCCAGTACTTC	CASSGSSGRVWETQYF
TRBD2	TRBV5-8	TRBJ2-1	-	TGTGCCAGCAGCTTGGTCGGCGGGGGGGCGGAGGAGCAGTTCTTC	CASSLVGGGAEEQFF
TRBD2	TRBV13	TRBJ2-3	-	TGTGCCAGCAGCTTAGATCGCGGGAGGCCTTTAGATACGCAGTATTTT	CASSLDRGRPLDTQYF
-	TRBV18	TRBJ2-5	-	TGTGCCAGCTCACCCTCTTACAGGACAGAGGAGACCCAGTACTTC	CASSPSYRTEETQYF
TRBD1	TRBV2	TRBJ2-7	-	TGTGCCAGCAAGACCTCAGGGGGCGAGCAGTACTTC	CASKTSGGEQYF
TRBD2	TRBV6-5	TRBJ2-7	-	TGTGCCAGCAAAAAACTAGCGGAGCCCTCCTACGAGCAGTACTTC	CASKKLAEPSYEQYF
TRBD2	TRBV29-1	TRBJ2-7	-	TGCAGTCATTACCCTTTGGGCGTTCGGCGGGAGGCCTCCTACGAGCAGTACTTC	CSHYPLGVRREASYEQYF
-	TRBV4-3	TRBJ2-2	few	TGCGCCAGCAGTCCAGGGGTTCCGAACACCGGGGAGCTGTTTTTT	CASSPGVPNTGELFF
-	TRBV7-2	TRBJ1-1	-	TGTGCCAGCAGCATTACAGGACCCACTGAAGCTTTCTTT	CASSITGPTEAFF
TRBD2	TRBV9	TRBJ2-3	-	TGTGCCAGCAGCTCACCGGGGGGGACAGATACGCAGTATTTT	CASSSPGGTDTQYF
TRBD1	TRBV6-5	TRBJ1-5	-	TGTGCCAGCAGTATGGGACAGGGCAATCAGCCCCAGCATTTT	CASSMGQGNQPQHF
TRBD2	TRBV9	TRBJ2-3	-	TGTGCCAGCAGCGCACTAGCGGGAGGATCAGATACGCAGTATTTT	CASSALAGGSDTQYF
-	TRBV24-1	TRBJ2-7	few	TGTGCCACCAGTGATCGTCAGGGTGGGATCTACGAGCAGTACTTC	CATSDRQGGIYEQYF